This entry lists 8 T cell receptor beta chains sequenced from one sample in a study of shared clonotypes between healthy human individuals. Profiled with immunoSEQ multiplex PCR; TCRdb holds only in-frame clones, not every one. Of about 2 million clones in the sample, roughly 95% were seen once. The material sequenced was naive CD4+ T cells sorted from blood. Indicated subset: CD45RA+ positively selected. Source of these receptors: a young man in good health.

V gene TRBV27 combines with J gene TRBJ1-1; 9 positions match TRBD1. The length of the CDR3 is 15 residues. CDR1 is MNHEY and CDR2 is SMNVEV in the germline V gene (reference sequence). With V trimmed by 5 bases and J by 4 bases, 8 bases remained unmatched. CDR3 DNA: TGTGCCAGCAGTCTCACACAGGGGGCGGGCACTGAAGCTTTCTTT. This translates into CASSLTQGAGTEAFF.

V is TRBV28 and J is TRBJ1-5, with D possibly being TRBD1 (5 bases). V gave up 3 bases and J gave up 4 bases, with 10 bases separating them. The CDR3 contains 14 residues. In germline, CDR1 is MDHEN, CDR2 SYDVKM. The CDR3 spells CASSLVTGNQPQHF. The CDR3 DNA follows: TGTGCCAGCAGTTTGGTAACAGGAAATCAGCCCCAGCATTTT. The full variable domain, with the rest looked up from reference TRBV28 and TRBJ1-5, is DVKVTQSSRYLVKRTGEKVFLECVQDMDHENMFWYRQDPGLGLRLIYFSYDVKMKEKGDIPEGYSVSREKKERFSLILESASTNQTSMYLCASSLVTGNQPQHFGDGTRLSIL.

The chain carries TRBV6-5 and TRBJ2-6; TRBD1 is a possible D gene (5 bases). V lost 2 bases, J lost 12 bases, and 14 bases lay in between. From germline, CDR1 is MNHEY and CDR2 SVGAGI. This CDR3 is built from 14 residues. This CDR3 reads CASSYGQGTGVLTF. The CDR3 DNA reads TGTGCCAGCAGTTACGGTCAGGGTACTGGCGTCCTGACTTTC.

The chain links TRBV7-8 to TRBJ1-4, with D perhaps TRBD1 (6 bases). Germline assignment: CDR1 SGHVS and CDR2 FQNEAQ. The V end was cut by 5 bases, the J end by 4 bases, with 14 bases between. The CDR3 has 15 residues. The DNA of the CDR3 is TGTGCCAGCAGCCCTCGGGGGGGCAGTAATGAAAAACTGTTTTTT. It is translated as CASSPRGGSNEKLFF. The full variable domain, in which reference TRBV7-8 and TRBJ1-4 provide the parts outside the CDR3, is GAGVSQSPRYKVAKRGQDVALRCDPISGHVSLFWYQQALGQGPEFLTYFQNEAQLDKSGLPSDRFFAERPEGSVSTLKIQRTQQEDSAVYLCASSPRGGSNEKLFFGSGTQLSVL.

The chain is built from TRBV30 and TRBJ1-1; the D is unclear. The germline CDR1 and CDR2 sequences are GTSNPN and SVGIG (reference sequence). The CDR3 consists of 16 residues. Trimming stripped 7 bases from V and 1 base from J, with 22 bases between. CDR3 coding DNA: TGTGCCTCGAACTCACACGGTAATTCTAGGAACACTGAAGCTTTCTTT. This gives the protein CASNSHGNSRNTEAFF.

The chain couples TRBV19 to TRBJ2-5; 7 bases match TRBD1. This CDR3 is 14 amino acids long. Looked up from germline, CDR1 is LNHDA and CDR2 is SQIVND (reference sequence). V shed 6 bases, J shed 2 bases, and the junction held 6 bases outside the gene matches. The CDR3 nucleotides read TGTGCCAGTAGCCTTACGGGACAGCAAGAGACCCAGTACTTC. It translates to CASSLTGQQETQYF.

The gene calls are TRBV10-3 and TRBJ2-1; 13 bases map to TRBD2. This CDR3 is built from 16 residues. Unmatched junction bases numbered 5, after V lost 4 bases and J lost 5 bases. Germline V gene data show CDR1 as ENHRY and CDR2 as SYGVKD. In nucleotides, the CDR3 is TGTGCCATCAGTGGCGGGACTAGCGGGATCCACAATGAGCAGTTCTTC. It encodes CAISGGTSGIHNEQFF.

The V and J genes are TRBV28 and TRBJ1-5; TRBD1 aligns across 7 bases. After removal of 4 bases from V and 6 bases from J, the junction contained 9 bases not matched to a gene. Germline V gives CDR1 MDHEN, CDR2 SYDVKM. This CDR3 region has 15 residues. The CDR3 is CASSYSQGKGQPQHF. In DNA, the CDR3 is TGTGCCAGCAGTTACTCACAGGGGAAGGGTCAGCCCCAGCATTTT.